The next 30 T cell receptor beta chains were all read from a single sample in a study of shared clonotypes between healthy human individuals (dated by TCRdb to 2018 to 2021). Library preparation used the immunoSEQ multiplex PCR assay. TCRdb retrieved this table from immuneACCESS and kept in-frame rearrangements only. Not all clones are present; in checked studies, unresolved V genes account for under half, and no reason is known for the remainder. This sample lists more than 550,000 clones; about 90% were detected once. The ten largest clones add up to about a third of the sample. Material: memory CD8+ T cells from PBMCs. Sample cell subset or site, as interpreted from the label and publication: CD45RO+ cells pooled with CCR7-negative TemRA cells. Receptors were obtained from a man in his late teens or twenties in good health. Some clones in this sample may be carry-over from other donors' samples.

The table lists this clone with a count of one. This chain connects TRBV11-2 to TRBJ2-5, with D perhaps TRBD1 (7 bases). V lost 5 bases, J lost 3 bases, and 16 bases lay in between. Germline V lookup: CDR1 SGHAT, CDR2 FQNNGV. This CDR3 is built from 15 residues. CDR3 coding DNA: TGTGCCAGCAGCGGGTGGACAGGCGGGGAAGAGACCCAGTACTTC. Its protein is CASSGWTGGEETQYF. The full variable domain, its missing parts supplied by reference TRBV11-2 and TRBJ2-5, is EAGVAQSPRYKIIEKRQSVAFWCNPISGHATLYWYQQILGQGPKLLIQFQNNGVVDDSQLPKDRFSAERLKGVDSTLKIQPAKLEDSAVYLCASSGWTGGEETQYFGPGTRLLVL.

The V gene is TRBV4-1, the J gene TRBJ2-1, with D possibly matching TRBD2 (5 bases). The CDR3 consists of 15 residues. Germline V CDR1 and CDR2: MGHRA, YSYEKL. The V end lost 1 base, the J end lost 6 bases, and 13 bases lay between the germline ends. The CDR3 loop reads CASSQGVPTSNEQFF. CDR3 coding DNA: TGCGCCAGCAGCCAAGGGGTCCCCACTAGCAATGAGCAGTTCTTC.

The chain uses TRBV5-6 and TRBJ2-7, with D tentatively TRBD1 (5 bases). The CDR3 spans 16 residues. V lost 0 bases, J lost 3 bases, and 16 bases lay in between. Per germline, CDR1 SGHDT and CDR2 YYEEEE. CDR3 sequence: CASSLAAGIGFYEQYF. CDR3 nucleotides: TGTGCCAGCAGCTTGGCCGCAGGGATAGGCTTCTACGAGCAGTACTTC.

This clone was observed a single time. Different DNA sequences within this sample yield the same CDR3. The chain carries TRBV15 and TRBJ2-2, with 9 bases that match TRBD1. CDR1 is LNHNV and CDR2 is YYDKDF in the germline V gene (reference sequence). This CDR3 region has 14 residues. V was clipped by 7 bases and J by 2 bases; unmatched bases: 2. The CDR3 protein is CATKDRGNTGELFF. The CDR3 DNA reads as TGTGCCACCAAGGACAGGGGAAACACCGGGGAGCTGTTTTTT.

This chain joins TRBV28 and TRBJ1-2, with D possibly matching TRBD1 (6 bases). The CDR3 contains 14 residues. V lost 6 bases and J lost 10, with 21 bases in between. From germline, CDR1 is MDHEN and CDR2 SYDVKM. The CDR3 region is CASRATGSSLDYTF. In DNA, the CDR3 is TGTGCCAGCAGGGCTACAGGGAGCTCCCTGGACTACACCTTC.

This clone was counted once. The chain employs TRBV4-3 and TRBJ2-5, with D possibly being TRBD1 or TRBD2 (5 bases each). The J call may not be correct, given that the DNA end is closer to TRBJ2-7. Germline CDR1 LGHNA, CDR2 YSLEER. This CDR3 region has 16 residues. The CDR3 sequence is CASKPSLEGRAYEQYF. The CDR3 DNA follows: TGCGCCAGCAAGCCAAGTCTTGAGGGCAGGGCCTACGAGCAGTACTTC.

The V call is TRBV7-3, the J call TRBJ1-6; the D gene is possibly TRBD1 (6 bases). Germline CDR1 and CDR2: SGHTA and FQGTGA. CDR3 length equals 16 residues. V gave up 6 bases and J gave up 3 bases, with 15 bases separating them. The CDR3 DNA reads TGTGCCAGCAGGTCCGACAGGAGCCGCTATAATTCACCCCTCCACTTT. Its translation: CASRSDRSRYNSPLHF.

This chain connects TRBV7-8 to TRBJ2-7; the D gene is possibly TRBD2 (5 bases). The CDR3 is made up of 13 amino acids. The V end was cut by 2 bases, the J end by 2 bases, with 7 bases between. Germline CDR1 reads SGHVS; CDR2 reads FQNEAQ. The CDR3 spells CASSLRGTYEQYF. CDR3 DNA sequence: TGTGCCAGCAGCTTACGGGGAACCTACGAGCAGTACTTC.

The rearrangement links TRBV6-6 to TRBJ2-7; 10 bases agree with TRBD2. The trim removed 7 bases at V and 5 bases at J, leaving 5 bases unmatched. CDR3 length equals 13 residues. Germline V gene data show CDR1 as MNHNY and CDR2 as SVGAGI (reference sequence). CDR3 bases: TGTGCCAGCACGGGACTAGCGACCCACGAGCAGTACTTC. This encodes CASTGLATHEQYF.

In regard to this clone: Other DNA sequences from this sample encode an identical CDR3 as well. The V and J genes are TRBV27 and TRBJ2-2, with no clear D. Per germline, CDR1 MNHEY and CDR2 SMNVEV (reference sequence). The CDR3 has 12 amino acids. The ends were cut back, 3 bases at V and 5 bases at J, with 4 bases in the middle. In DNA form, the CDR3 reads TGTGCCAGCAGTTTTCGGACCGGGGAGCTGTTTTTT. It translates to CASSFRTGELFF.

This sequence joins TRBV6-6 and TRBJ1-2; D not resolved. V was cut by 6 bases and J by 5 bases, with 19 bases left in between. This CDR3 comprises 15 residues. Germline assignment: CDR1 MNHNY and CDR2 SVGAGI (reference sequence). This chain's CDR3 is CASSPSPVEIYGYTF. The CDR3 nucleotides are TGTGCCAGCAGCCCATCCCCTGTCGAGATATATGGCTACACCTTC.

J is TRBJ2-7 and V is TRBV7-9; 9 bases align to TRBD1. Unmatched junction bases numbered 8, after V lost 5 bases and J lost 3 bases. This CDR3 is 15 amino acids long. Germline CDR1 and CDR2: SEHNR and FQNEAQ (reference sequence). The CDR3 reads CASSAGQGPVYEQYF. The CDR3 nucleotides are TGTGCCAGCAGCGCGGGACAGGGACCCGTCTACGAGCAGTACTTC.

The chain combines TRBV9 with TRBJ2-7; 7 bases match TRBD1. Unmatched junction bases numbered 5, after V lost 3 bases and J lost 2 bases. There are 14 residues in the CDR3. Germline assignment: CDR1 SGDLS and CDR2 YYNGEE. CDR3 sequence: CASSANRGPYEQYF. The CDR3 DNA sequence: TGTGCCAGCAGCGCAAACAGGGGCCCCTACGAGCAGTACTTC.

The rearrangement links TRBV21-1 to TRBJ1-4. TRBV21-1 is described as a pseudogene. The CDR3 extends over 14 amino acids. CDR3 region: CASKGGQGNEKLFF. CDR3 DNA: TGTGCCAGCAAGGGGGGGCAGGGTAATGAAAAACTGTTTTTT.

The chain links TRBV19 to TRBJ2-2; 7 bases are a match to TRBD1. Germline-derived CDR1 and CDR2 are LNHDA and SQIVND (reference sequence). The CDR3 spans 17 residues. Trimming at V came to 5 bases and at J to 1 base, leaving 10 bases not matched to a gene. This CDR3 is CASSGPQGIRNTGELFF. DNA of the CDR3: TGTGCCAGTAGTGGACCACAGGGGATTCGGAACACCGGGGAGCTGTTTTTT.

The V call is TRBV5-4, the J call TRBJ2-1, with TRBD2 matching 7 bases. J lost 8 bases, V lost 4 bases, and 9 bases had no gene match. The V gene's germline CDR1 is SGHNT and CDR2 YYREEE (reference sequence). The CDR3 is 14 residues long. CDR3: CASSPTGLIDEQFF. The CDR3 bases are TGTGCCAGCAGCCCGACGGGACTAATAGATGAGCAGTTCTTC.

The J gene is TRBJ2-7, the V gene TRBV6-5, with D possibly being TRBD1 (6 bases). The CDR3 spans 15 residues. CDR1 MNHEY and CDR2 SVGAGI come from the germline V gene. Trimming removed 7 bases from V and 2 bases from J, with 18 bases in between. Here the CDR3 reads CASNLEPGAAYEQYF. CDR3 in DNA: TGTGCCAGCAACCTTGAGCCAGGGGCTGCCTACGAGCAGTACTTC.

The DNA of the CDR3 is TGCAGCGTATTCACCTACGAGCAGTACTTC. This sequence encodes CSVFTYEQYF. The genes are TRBV29-1 and TRBJ2-7; unclear D gene. CDR1 and CDR2 (germline): SQVTM, ANQGSEA. With 6 bases removed from V and 2 bases from J, the gap between germline ends came to 5 bases. The CDR3 contains 10 residues.

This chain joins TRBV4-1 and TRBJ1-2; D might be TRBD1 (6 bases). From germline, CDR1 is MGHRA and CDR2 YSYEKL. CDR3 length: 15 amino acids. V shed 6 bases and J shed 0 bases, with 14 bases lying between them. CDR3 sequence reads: CASRPRGGANYGYTF. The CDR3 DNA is TGCGCCAGCAGGCCAAGGGGGGGTGCTAACTATGGCTACACCTTC.

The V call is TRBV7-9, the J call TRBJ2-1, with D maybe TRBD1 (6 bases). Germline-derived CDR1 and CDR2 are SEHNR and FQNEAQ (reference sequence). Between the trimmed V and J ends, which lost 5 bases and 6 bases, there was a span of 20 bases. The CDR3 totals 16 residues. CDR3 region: CASSPPGTKAINEQFF. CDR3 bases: TGTGCCAGCAGCCCGCCCGGGACAAAGGCCATCAATGAGCAGTTCTTC.

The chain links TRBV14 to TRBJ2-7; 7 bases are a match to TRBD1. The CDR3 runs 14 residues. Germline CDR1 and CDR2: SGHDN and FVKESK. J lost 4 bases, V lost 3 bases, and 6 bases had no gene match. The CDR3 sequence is CASSHRDSPYEQYF. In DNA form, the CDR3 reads TGTGCCAGCAGCCACCGGGACAGTCCGTACGAGCAGTACTTC.

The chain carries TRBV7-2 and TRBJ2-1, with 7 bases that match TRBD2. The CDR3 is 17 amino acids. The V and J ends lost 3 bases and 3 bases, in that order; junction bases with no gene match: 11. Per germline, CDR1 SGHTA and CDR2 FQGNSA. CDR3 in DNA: TGTGCCAGCAGCTTGGTGTTCGCGGGAGAGGGCTACAATGAGCAGTTCTTC. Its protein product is CASSLVFAGEGYNEQFF.

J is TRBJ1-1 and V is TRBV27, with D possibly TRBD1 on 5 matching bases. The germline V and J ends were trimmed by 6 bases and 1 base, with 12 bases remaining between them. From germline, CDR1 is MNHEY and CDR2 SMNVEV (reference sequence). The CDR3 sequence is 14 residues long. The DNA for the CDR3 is TGTGCCAGCAGACCAGGGCTACCGAACACTGAAGCTTTCTTT. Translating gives CASRPGLPNTEAFF.

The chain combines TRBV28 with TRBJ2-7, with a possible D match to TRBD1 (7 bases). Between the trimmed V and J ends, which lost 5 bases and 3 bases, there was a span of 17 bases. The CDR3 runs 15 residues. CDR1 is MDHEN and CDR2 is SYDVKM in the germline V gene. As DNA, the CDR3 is TGTGCCAGCAGTAACCCAGGGGGGCAAGTCTACGAGCAGTACTTC. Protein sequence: CASSNPGGQVYEQYF.

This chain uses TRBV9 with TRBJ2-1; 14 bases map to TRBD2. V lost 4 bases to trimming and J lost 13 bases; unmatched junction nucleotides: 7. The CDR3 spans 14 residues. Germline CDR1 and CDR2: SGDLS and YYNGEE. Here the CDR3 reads CASSPRGLAGVQFF. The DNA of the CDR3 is TGTGCCAGCAGCCCCCGGGGACTAGCGGGAGTCCAGTTCTTC. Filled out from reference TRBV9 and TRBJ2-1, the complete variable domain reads DSGVTQTPKHLITATGQRVTLRCSPRSGDLSVYWYQQSLDQGLQFLIQYYNGEERAKGNILERFSAQQFPDLHSELNLSSLELGDSALYFCASSPRGLAGVQFFGPGTRLTVL.

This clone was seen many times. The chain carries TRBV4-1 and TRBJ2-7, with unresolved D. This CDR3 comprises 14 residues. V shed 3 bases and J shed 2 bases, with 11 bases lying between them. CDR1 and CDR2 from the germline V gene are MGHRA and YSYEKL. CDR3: CASSQLSNTYEQYF. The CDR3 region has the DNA TGCGCCAGCAGCCAGCTAAGTAACACCTACGAGCAGTACTTC.

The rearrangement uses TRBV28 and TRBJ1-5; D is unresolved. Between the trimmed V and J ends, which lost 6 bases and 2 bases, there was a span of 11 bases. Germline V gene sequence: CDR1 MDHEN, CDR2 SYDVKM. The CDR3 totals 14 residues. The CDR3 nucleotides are TGTGCCAGCAGGGCCTTGATGCGCAATCAGCCCCAGCATTTT. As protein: CASRALMRNQPQHF.

The CDR3 nucleotides are TGTGCCAGCAGCTCCCGGGACAGGGGGCCCGCTGGCTATGGCTACACCTTC. It is translated as CASSSRDRGPAGYGYTF. The J gene is TRBJ1-2, the V gene TRBV7-8, with 12 bases fitting TRBD1. J lost 4 bases, V lost 4 bases, and 10 bases had no gene match. The CDR3 runs to 17 residues. CDR1 SGHVS and CDR2 FQNEAQ come from the germline V gene.

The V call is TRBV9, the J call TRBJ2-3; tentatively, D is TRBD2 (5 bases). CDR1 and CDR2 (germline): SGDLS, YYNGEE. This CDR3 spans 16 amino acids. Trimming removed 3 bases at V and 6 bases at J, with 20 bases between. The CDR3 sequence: CASSEEAALRSDTQYF. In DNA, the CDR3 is TGTGCCAGCAGCGAGGAAGCGGCCCTCAGGTCGGATACGCAGTATTTT.

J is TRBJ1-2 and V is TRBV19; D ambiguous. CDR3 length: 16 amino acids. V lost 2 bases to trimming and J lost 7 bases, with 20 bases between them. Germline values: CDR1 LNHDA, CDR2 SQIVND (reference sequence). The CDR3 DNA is TGTGCCAGTAGTATAAAGGAGGAGTTGGAAATGGGTGGCTACACCTTC. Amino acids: CASSIKEELEMGGYTF.